Presented here are 25 T cell receptor beta chains from one specimen sequenced in a study of blood T cells in healthy people across ages. A second PCR of about 7 to 12 cycles used a sample-barcoded 5' primer and a J-beta primer mix. TCRdb redid the calling of the 5' RACE reads with MiXCR, one entry per CDR3 protein. The sample records over 950,000 distinct CDR3 sequences, 51% being singletons. Sequenced sample: blood. The receptors were sampled from a woman aged 60-75 years in good health.

This clonotype was found a few times. One junction end disagrees with the germline gene, perhaps due to a read error. V usage is TRBV7-9 and J usage is TRBJ2-1; D might be TRBD2 (6 bases). The CDR3 has 13 residues. Germline V CDR1 and CDR2: SEHNR, FQNEAQ (reference sequence). The CDR3 spells CASSLTGDNEQFF. The CDR3 DNA sequence: TGCGCCAGCAGCTTGACGGGAGACAATGAGCAGTTCTTC.

The chain has TRBV7-2 and TRBJ2-7, with D maybe TRBD1 (5 bases). The CDR3 is 14 residues long. Germline-derived CDR1 and CDR2 are SGHTA and FQGNSA. Trimming removed 5 bases at V and 1 base at J, with 12 bases between. The CDR3 nucleotides read TGTGCCAGCAGCCTAAGGACAATTTCCTACGAGCAGTACTTC. Translation: CASSLRTISYEQYF.

The rearrangement joins TRBV7-9 to TRBJ1-2, with D unresolved. This CDR3 has 13 amino acids. Between the trimmed V and J ends, which lost 0 bases and 8 bases, there was a span of 10 bases. Germline V gene sequence: CDR1 SEHNR, CDR2 FQNEAQ (reference sequence). Written as DNA, the CDR3 is TGTGCCAGCAGCTTAGCGGCGGCCAGCGGCTACACCTTC. Protein: CASSLAAASGYTF.

The V call is TRBV4-3, the J call TRBJ1-4, with a possible D match to TRBD1 (5 bases). CDR1 and CDR2 (germline): LGHNA, YSLEER. Trimming took off 0 bases at V and 6 bases at J, with 14 bases between the two ends. The CDR3 is made up of 16 amino acids. The CDR3 DNA is TGCGCCAGCAGCCAAGATGTCGGGGCCGGAGATGAAAAACTGTTTTTT. Translated, it gives CASSQDVGAGDEKLFF.

In its sample, this clonotype was seen a few times. The rearrangement uses TRBV11-2 and TRBJ2-2; D possibly corresponds to TRBD2 (6 bases). The CDR3 sequence is 14 residues long. V was cut by 4 bases and J by 8 bases, with 14 bases left in between. CDR1 and CDR2 from the germline V gene are SGHAT and FQNNGV. CDR3 amino acids: CASSSGLGAGELFF. CDR3 in DNA: TGTGCCAGCAGCTCGGGACTTGGCGCGGGGGAGCTGTTTTTT.

This sequence joins TRBV28 and TRBJ1-2; weak D call: TRBD1 (6 bases). With 3 bases removed from V and 5 bases from J, the gap between germline ends came to 19 bases. The CDR3 is 16 residues long. Germline V gene lookup returns CDR1 MDHEN and CDR2 SYDVKM. CDR3 loop: CASSFAAAGDSYGYTF. CDR3 sequence (DNA): TGTGCCAGCAGTTTTGCGGCGGCAGGGGACTCGTATGGCTACACCTTC.

There are a few counts of this clonotype. The chain is built from TRBV11-2 and TRBJ2-1; the D call may be TRBD1 or TRBD2 (6 bases each). The CDR3 is made up of 12 amino acids. The germline V gene encodes CDR1 SGHAT and CDR2 FQNNGV. The V end lost 7 bases, the J end lost 15 bases, and 19 bases lay between the germline ends. The CDR3 DNA reads TGTGCCAGCAACCCAACGGGGGCGACATCGTTCTTC. This gives the protein CASNPTGATSFF. Full variable domain (missing parts from reference TRBV11-2 and TRBJ2-1): EAGVAQSPRYKIIEKRQSVAFWCNPISGHATLYWYQQILGQGPKLLIQFQNNGVVDDSQLPKDRFSAERLKGVDSTLKIQPAKLEDSAVYLCASNPTGATSFFGPGTRLTVL.

This clonotype was counted once. V is TRBV7-9 and J is TRBJ1-1, with 7 bases lining up with TRBD1. Trimming removed 5 bases from V and 6 bases from J; junction bases left unmatched: 9. The CDR3 totals 14 residues. CDR1 and CDR2 (germline): SEHNR, FQNEAQ (reference sequence). CDR3: CASSRGQAPPEAFF. The CDR3 region has the DNA TGTGCCAGCAGCAGAGGACAGGCGCCCCCTGAAGCTTTCTTT. The full variable domain, rest sourced from reference TRBV7-9 and TRBJ1-1, is DTGVSQNPRHKITKRGQNVTFRCDPISEHNRLYWYRQTLGQGPEFLTYFQNEAQLEKSRLLSDRFSAERPKGSFSTLEIQRTEQGDSAMYLCASSRGQAPPEAFFGQGTRLTVV.

This chain links TRBV15 with TRBJ2-3; D is unclear. The V end was cut by 5 bases, the J end by 6 bases, with 12 bases between. There are 13 residues in the CDR3. Germline CDR1 reads LNHNV; CDR2 reads YYDKDF (reference sequence). In DNA, the CDR3 is TGTGCCACCAGCCAAGGTGGCTTGGATACGCAGTATTTT. Translating gives CATSQGGLDTQYF.

This clonotype has just a few counts. The genes are TRBV29-1 and TRBJ2-1; D may be TRBD2 (6 bases). Germline CDR1 is SQVTM and CDR2 is ANQGSEA. Trimming cost V 4 bases and J 0 bases, with 13 bases left between them. This CDR3 has 15 residues. CDR3 nucleotide sequence: TGCAGCGTTGGTGGCGGGATAAGCTCCTACAATGAGCAGTTCTTC. Translation: CSVGGGISSYNEQFF.

Only one count was recorded for this clonotype. The chain recombines TRBV7-8 with TRBJ2-2, with D hard to call. Germline V gene lookup returns CDR1 SGHVS and CDR2 FQNEAQ. Between the trimmed V and J ends, which lost 5 bases and 6 bases, there was a span of 16 bases. The length of the CDR3 is 15 residues. In nucleotides, the CDR3 is TGTGCCAGCAGCCCTGAGGTAGTGCCGTCCGGGGAGCTGTTTTTT. Its protein is CASSPEVVPSGELFF.

The chain joins TRBV14 to TRBJ2-7, with unresolved D. This CDR3 comprises 12 residues. The V gene's germline CDR1 is SGHDN and CDR2 FVKESK. The germline V and J ends were trimmed by 2 bases and 3 bases, with 5 bases remaining between them. The CDR3 nucleotides are TGTGCCAGCAGCCAAACGATCTACGAGCAGTACTTC. It codes for CASSQTIYEQYF.

The table lists this clonotype with a few counts. This chain connects TRBV20-1 to TRBJ2-7; 8 bases match TRBD2. Germline CDR1 DFQATT, CDR2 SNEGSKA (reference sequence). CDR3 length: 12 residues. Trimming cost V 3 bases and J 3 bases; bases outside gene matches: 1. This CDR3 reads CSASGTSYEQYF. The DNA for the CDR3 is TGCAGTGCTAGTGGGACTAGCTACGAGCAGTACTTC.

The chain has TRBV2 and TRBJ2-3; tentatively, D is TRBD1 or TRBD2 (6 bases each). The CDR3 runs to 16 residues. Trimming removed 8 bases from V and 2 bases from J, with 20 bases in between. Germline values: CDR1 SNHLY, CDR2 FYNNEI. The CDR3 sequence: CASPEGGVRLTDTQYF. For the CDR3, the DNA is TGTGCCAGCCCGGAGGGGGGAGTTCGTCTCACAGATACGCAGTATTTT. The full variable domain, rest sourced from reference TRBV2 and TRBJ2-3, is EPEVTQTPSHQVTQMGQEVILRCVPISNHLYFYWYRQILGQKVEFLVSFYNNEISEKSEIFDDQFSVERPDGSNFTLKIRSTKLEDSAMYFCASPEGGVRLTDTQYFGPGTRLTVL.

This chain joins TRBV28 and TRBJ2-7; 10 bases map to TRBD2. This CDR3 is 16 amino acids long. From germline, CDR1 is MDHEN and CDR2 SYDVKM. The J segment lost 1 base and the V segment lost 3 bases, leaving 6 bases of the junction unmatched. CDR3: CASSLLLAGVSYEQYF. The DNA for the CDR3 is TGTGCCAGCAGTTTGCTGCTAGCGGGGGTTTCCTACGAGCAGTACTTC.

The chain couples TRBV12-3 or TRBV12-4 to TRBJ2-7; 10 bases line up with TRBD2. The V segment lost 4 bases and the J segment 4 bases; nucleotides outside the gene matches: 4. This CDR3 has 14 amino acids. CDR3 region: CASSSSGRGYEQYF. As DNA, the CDR3 is TGTGCCAGCAGTTCCAGCGGGAGGGGTTACGAGCAGTACTTC.

The J gene is TRBJ2-3, the V gene TRBV10-3; D not resolved. CDR1 and CDR2 from the germline V gene are ENHRY and SYGVKD. V dropped 7 bases and J dropped 0 bases, with 20 bases sitting between them. CDR3 size: 17 residues. CDR3 amino acids: CAITDNWAKASTDTQYF. CDR3 coding DNA: TGTGCCATCACAGATAACTGGGCAAAAGCTAGCACAGATACGCAGTATTTT.

The V and J genes are TRBV25-1 and TRBJ2-3; unclear D gene. V was cut by 1 base and J by 0 bases, with 11 bases left in between. This CDR3 contains 16 residues. From germline, CDR1 is MGHDK and CDR2 SYGVNS. The CDR3 is CASSELWTASTDTQYF. The CDR3, as DNA: TGTGCCAGCAGTGAATTGTGGACGGCTAGCACAGATACGCAGTATTTT.

This clonotype has at least ten counts. This chain's CDR3 is CASSHGDRVADTQYF. The CDR3 region has the DNA TGCGCCAGCAGCCATGGGGACAGGGTGGCAGATACGCAGTATTTT. This chain links TRBV4-1 with TRBJ2-3, with 9 bases identical to TRBD1. The CDR3 length is 15 residues. Germline-derived CDR1 and CDR2 are MGHRA and YSYEKL. The ends lost 3 bases at V and 4 bases at J; junction bases unmatched: 5.

This clonotype was picked up a small number of times. The chain combines TRBV29-1 with TRBJ2-5; no clear D. Germline CDR1 SQVTM, CDR2 ANQGSEA. V was pared by 0 bases and J by 13 bases, with 18 bases between. This CDR3 region has 13 residues. This CDR3 is CSVEDFLSDYPYF. Here the CDR3 DNA reads TGCAGCGTTGAAGATTTTCTCTCGGATTATCCGTACTTC.

The chain links TRBV20-1 to TRBJ2-1, with TRBD2 identical over 7 bases. From germline, CDR1 is DFQATT and CDR2 SNEGSKA (reference sequence). The CDR3 sequence is 11 residues long. The V and J ends lost 6 bases and 15 bases, in that order; junction bases with no gene match: 11. The CDR3 reads CSAPQREDSFF. The CDR3 region has the DNA TGCAGTGCCCCCCAACGGGAGGATTCGTTCTTC.

Points on this clonotype: Relative to the germline gene, one junction end is altered; a read error may explain this. This rearrangement joins TRBV5-1 to TRBJ1-5; unclear D gene. CDR3 length: 15 residues. The germline CDR1 and CDR2 sequences are SGHRS and YFSETQ. Here the CDR3 reads CASSLEPYSNQPQHF. The CDR3, as DNA: TGTGCCAGCAGCTTGGAGCCATATAGCAATCAGCCCCAGCATTTT.

This chain uses TRBV29-1 with TRBJ2-6; no clear D gene. The V and J ends lost 2 bases and 0 bases respectively, with 5 bases between them. Per the germline V gene, CDR1 is SQVTM and CDR2 is ANQGSEA. This CDR3 is 14 amino acids long. The CDR3 region is CSVEKGSGANVLTF. In DNA, the CDR3 is TGCAGCGTTGAAAAAGGCTCTGGGGCCAACGTCCTGACTTTC. Full variable domain (missing parts from reference TRBV29-1 and TRBJ2-6): SAVISQKPSRDICQRGTSLTIQCQVDSQVTMMFWYRQQPGQSLTLIATANQGSEATYESGFVIDKFPISRPNLTFSTLTVSNMSPEDSSIYLCSVEKGSGANVLTFGAGSRLTVL.

In this sample, this clonotype turned up a few times. The genes are TRBV4-2 and TRBJ2-7, with 10 bases identical to TRBD2. CDR1 and CDR2 from the germline V gene are LGHNA and YNFKEQ. The CDR3 has 15 residues. V lost 5 bases to trimming and J lost 3 bases; unmatched junction nucleotides: 7. CDR3: CASSLALAGDYEQYF. In DNA, the CDR3 is TGTGCCAGCAGCTTAGCCCTAGCGGGGGACTACGAGCAGTACTTC.

In DNA, the CDR3 is TGTGCCAGCAGGGTGGAGGGTTCCTATAATTCACCCCTCCACTTT. Translated, it gives CASRVEGSYNSPLHF. The chain recombines TRBV28 with TRBJ1-6; the D is unclear. CDR3 size: 15 residues. The V and J ends lost 6 bases and 1 base respectively, with 10 bases between them. Germline V lookup: CDR1 MDHEN, CDR2 SYDVKM.